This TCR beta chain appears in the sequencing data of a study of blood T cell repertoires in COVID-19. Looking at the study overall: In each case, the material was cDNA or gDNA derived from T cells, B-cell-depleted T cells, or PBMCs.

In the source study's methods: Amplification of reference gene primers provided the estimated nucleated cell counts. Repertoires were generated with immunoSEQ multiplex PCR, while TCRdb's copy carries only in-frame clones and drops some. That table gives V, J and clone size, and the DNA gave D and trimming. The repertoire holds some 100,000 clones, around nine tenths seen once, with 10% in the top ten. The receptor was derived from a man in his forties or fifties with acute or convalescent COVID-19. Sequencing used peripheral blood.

CDR3 loop: CASSEKGRPLHF. For the CDR3, the DNA is TGCGCCAGCAGTGAAAAAGGGAGGCCCCTCCACTTT. J is TRBJ1-6 and V is TRBV10-2; D gene uncertain. The V end lost 3 bases, the J end lost 13 bases, and 10 bases lay between the germline ends. The CDR3 consists of 12 residues. Germline V CDR1 and CDR2: WSHSY, SAAADI.